This T cell receptor beta chain was documented in a study of blood T cell repertoires in COVID-19. Overall study context: Specimens from acute and convalescent COVID-19 originated in the United States, Italy and Spain. Sample material is recorded as cDNA or gDNA derived from T cells, B-cell-depleted T cells, or PBMCs.

V was shortened by 4 bases and J by 7 bases, with 11 bases between the two germline ends. CDR1 and CDR2 (germline): SNHLY, FYNNEI. This CDR3 is built from 13 residues. This study enrolled people aged 18 to 89 from 24 US geographic areas. The study recruited exposed participants who had met a COVID-19 case within 2 weeks before entry. Measured with immunoSEQ multiplex PCR; TCRdb has only the in-frame clones, and not every one. This table holds more than 300,000 clones, approximately 89% found once. Sequencing input: PBMCs or T cells enriched from blood (not recorded which). This chain joins TRBV2 and TRBJ2-1, with TRBD2 as a possible D gene (6 bases). The TCR was taken from a woman aged 40 to 55 who had been exposed to COVID-19. CDR3 in amino acids: CASSGIGGNEQFF. The DNA of the CDR3 is TGTGCCAGCAGTGGAATCGGGGGAAATGAGCAGTTCTTC.